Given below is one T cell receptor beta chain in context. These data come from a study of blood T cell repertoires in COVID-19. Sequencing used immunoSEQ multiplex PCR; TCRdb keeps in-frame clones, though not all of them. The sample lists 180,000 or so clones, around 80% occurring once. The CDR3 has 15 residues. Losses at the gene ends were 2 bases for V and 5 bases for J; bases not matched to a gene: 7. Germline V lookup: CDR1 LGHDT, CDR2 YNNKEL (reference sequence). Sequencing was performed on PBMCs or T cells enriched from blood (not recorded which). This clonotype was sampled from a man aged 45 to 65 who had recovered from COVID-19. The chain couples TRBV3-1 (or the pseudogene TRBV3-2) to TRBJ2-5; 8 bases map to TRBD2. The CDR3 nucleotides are TGTGCCAGCAGCCAAACCGGGAGGGGTGGGGAGACCCAGTACTTC. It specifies CASSQTGRGGETQYF.